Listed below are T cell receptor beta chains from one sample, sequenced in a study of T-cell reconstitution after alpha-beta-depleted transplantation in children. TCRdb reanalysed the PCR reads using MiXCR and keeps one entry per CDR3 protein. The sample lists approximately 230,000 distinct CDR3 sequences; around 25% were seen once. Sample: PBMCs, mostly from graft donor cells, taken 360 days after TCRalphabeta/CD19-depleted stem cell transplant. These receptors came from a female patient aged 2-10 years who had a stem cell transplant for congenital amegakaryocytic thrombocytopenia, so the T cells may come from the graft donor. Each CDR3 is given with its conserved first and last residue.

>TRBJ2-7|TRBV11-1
CASTKLGSNYEQYF
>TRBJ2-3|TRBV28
CASSPRDRDTQYF
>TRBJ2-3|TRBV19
CASSIGASGTDTQYF
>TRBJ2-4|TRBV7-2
CASSSQGQGIQYF
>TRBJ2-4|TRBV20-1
CSASLGLAKNIQYF
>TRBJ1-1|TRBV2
CASRRGQGNTEAFF
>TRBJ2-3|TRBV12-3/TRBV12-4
CASSFSGREGTQYF
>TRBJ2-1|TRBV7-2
CASRVTSGKSSYNEQFF
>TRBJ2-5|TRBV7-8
CASSLAVGETQYF
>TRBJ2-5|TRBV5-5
CASSTGLAGGGKETQYF
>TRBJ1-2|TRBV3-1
CASSQGKGGGYTF
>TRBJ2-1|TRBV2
CASSGGPLAGVGSEQFF
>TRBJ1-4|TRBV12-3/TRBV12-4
CASSPGQGANEKLFF
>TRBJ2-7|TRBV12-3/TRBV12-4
CASSSPRTGWYEQYF
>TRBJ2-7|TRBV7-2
CASSRSGGHYEQYF
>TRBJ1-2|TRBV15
CATSRVGSFGYTF
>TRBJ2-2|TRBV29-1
CSVTGLAGISTGELFF
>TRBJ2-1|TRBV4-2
CASSLHTDVRYNEQFF
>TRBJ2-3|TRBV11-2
CASSLDFSAAGNTQYF
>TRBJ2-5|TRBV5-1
CASSLKAEFQETQYF
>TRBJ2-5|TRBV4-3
CASSQDGDQETQYF
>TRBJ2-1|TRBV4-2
CASSTQTDNEQFF
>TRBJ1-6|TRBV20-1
CSANDRGRFSPLHF
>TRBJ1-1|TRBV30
CAWYRFSNTEAFF
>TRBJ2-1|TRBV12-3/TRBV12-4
CASSSTSGGSSYNEQFF
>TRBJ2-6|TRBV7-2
CASDRWAGANVLTF
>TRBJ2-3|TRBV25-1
CASSPKRRTSTDTQYF
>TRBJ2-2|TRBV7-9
CASNRTGATGELFF
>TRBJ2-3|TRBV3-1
CASSQAGTDTDTQYF
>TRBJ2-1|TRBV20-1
CSARVGFLNGNEQFF
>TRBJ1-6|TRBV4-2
CASSQDPGQGNSPLHF
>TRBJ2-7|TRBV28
CASSPRPWREAYEQYF
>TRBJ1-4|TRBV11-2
CASSWEAGRGEKLFF
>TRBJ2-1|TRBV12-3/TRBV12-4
CASSLAGTFGGSNEQFF
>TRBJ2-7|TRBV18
CASSSGKPYEQYF
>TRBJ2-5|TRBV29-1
CSVARDTEETQYF
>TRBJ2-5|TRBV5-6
CASSLKSRQAF
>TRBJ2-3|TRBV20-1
CSANRDIGTDTQYF
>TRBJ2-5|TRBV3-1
CASSRYDWYQETQYF
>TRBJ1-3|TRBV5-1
CASSLDGSGNTIYF
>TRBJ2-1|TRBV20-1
CSARDLTGHRGNEQFF